The next 2 T cell receptor beta chains were all read from a single sample in a study of T cell changes during pregnancy in multiple sclerosis. The assay was immunoSEQ multiplex PCR, and TCRdb's table has in-frame clones only and misses some. The sample contains 79,000 or so clones, 91% of which appear only once. Sequencing used peripheral blood, obtained in the first trimester of pregnancy. The receptors were gathered from a female donor in good health, enrolled as a control in a pregnancy study.

This clone was observed a single time. The CDR3 loop reads CASSQGWGLEKLFF. The CDR3 DNA reads TGCGCCAGCAGCCAAGGGTGGGGGCTTGAAAAACTGTTTTTT. The V call is TRBV4-1, the J call TRBJ1-4; TRBD1 might be the D (6 bases). CDR3 length: 14 residues. Trimming removed 1 base from V and 7 bases from J, with 10 bases in between. The germline V gene encodes CDR1 MGHRA and CDR2 YSYEKL.

V is TRBV30 and J is TRBJ1-5; D possibly corresponds to TRBD1 (6 bases). Germline CDR1 is GTSNPN and CDR2 is SVGIG (reference sequence). The CDR3 covers 14 residues. V lost 7 bases to trimming and J lost 7 bases, with 20 bases between them. The CDR3, as DNA: TGTGCCTTCTCGATACCAGGGGCTCAGCAGCCCCAGCATTTT. Translation: CAFSIPGAQQPQHF.